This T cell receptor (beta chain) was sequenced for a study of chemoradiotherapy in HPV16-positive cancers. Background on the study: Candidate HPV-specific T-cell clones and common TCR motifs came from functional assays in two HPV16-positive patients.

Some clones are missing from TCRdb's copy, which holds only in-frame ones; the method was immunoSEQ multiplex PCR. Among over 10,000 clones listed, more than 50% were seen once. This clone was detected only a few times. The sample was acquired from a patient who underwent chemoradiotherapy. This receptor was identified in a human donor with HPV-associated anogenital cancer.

CDR3 residues: CASRQGSPANYGYTF. Here the CDR3 DNA reads TGCGCCAGCCGACAGGGGAGCCCAGCTAACTATGGCTACACCTTC. The chain joins TRBV5-1 to TRBJ1-2; TRBD1 agrees at 8 bases. V shed 7 bases, J shed 0 bases, and the junction held 8 bases outside the gene matches. Germline V gives CDR1 SGHRS, CDR2 YFSETQ. CDR3 length: 15 residues.